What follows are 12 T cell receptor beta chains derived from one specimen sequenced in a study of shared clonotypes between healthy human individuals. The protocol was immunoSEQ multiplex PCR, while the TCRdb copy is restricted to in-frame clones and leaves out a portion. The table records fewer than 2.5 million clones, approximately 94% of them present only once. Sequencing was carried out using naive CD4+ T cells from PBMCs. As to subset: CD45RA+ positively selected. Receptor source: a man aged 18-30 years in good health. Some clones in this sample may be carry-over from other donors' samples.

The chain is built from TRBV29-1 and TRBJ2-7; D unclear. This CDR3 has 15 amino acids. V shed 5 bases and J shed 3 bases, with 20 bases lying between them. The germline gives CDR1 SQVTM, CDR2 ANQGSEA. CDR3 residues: CSVQSNQAPDYEQYF. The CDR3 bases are TGCAGCGTTCAAAGTAACCAAGCCCCAGACTACGAGCAGTACTTC.

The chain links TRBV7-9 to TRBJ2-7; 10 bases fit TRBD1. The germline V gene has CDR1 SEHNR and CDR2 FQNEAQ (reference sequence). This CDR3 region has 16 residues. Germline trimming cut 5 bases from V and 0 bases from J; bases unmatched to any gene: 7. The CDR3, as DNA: TGTGCCAGCAGCGCCGCCCGGACAGGGGGCTCCTACGAGCAGTACTTC. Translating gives CASSAARTGGSYEQYF.

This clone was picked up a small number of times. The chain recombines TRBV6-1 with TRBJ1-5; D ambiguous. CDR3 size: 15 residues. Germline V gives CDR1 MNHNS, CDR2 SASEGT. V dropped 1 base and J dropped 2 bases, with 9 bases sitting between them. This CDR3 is CASSEVSPGNQPQHF. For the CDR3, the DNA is TGTGCCAGCAGTGAAGTTTCGCCGGGCAATCAGCCCCAGCATTTT.

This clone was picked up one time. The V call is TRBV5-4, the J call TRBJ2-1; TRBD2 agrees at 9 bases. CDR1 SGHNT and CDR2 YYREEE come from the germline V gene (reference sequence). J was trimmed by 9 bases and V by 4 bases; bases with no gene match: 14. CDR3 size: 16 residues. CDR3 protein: CASSPEGREGRAEQFF. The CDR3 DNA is TGTGCCAGCAGCCCCGAGGGGCGGGAGGGCCGCGCTGAGCAGTTCTTC.

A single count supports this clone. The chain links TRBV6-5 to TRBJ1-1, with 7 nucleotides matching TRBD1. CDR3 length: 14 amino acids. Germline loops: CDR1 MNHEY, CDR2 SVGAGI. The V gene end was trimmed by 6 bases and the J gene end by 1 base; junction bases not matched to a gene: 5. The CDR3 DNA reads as TGTGCCAGCAGACGGGACAGTTGGAACACTGAAGCTTTCTTT. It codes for CASRRDSWNTEAFF.

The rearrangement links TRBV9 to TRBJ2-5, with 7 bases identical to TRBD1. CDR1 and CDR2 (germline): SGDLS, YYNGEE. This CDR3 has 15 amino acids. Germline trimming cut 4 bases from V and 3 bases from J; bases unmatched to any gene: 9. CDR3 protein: CASSPVGDSKETQYF. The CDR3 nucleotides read TGTGCCAGCAGCCCAGTTGGGGACAGCAAAGAGACCCAGTACTTC.

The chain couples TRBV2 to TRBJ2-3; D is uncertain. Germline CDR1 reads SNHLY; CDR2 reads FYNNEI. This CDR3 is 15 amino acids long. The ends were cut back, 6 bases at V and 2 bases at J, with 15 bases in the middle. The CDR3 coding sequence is TGTGCCAGCAGAGCTAACCGGGTCTTCACAGATACGCAGTATTTT. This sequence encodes CASRANRVFTDTQYF.

The CDR3 is CASSPDGLTGFDGYTF. The CDR3 region has the DNA TGCGCCAGCAGCCCGGACGGACTTACAGGGTTCGATGGCTACACCTTC. The chain carries TRBV5-1 and TRBJ1-2; possible D gene TRBD1, 6 bases. The CDR3 spans 16 residues. Germline V CDR1 and CDR2: SGHRS, YFSETQ. Trimming took 4 bases from V and 6 from J, leaving 22 bases between them.

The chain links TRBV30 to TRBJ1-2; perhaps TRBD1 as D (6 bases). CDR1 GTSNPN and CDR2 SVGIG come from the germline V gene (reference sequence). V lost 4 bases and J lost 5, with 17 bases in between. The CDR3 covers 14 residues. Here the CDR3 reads CAWNDRDRLYGYTF. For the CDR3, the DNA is TGTGCCTGGAACGATCGAGACAGGCTGTATGGCTACACCTTC.

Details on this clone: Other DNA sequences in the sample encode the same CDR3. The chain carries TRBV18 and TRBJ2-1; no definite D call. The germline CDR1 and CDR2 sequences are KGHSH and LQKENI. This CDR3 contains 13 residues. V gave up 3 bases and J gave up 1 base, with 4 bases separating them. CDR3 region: CASSPGSYNEQFF. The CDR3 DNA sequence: TGTGCCAGCTCACCGGGTTCCTACAATGAGCAGTTCTTC.

In DNA, the CDR3 is TGTGCCAGCAGCCGTACAGGGAAAGAGACCCAGTACTTC. Protein: CASSRTGKETQYF. This chain joins TRBV7-3 and TRBJ2-5; D may be TRBD1 (6 bases). The CDR3 has 13 residues. The germline CDR1 and CDR2 sequences are SGHTA and FQGTGA. V was cut by 5 bases and J by 3 bases, with 10 bases left in between.

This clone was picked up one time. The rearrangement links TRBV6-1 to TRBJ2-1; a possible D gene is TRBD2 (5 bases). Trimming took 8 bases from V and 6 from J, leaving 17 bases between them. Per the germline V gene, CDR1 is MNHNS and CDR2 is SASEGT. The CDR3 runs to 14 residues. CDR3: CASGLSEGLNEQFF. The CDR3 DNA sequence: TGTGCCAGCGGCCTCTCAGAGGGCCTCAATGAGCAGTTCTTC.